Listed below are T cell receptor beta chains from one sample, sequenced in a study of cytomegalovirus exposure and HLA in healthy donors. Repertoires were generated with immunoSEQ multiplex PCR, while TCRdb's copy carries only in-frame clones and drops some. The sample includes 150,000 to 200,000 clones, about four fifths seen only once; the top ten take around 5%. Sequenced sample: PBMCs. The receptors stem from a girl aged 10-17 years in good health and CMV-seropositive. CDR3s include the opening cysteine and the closing phenylalanine or tryptophan. A D gene is named only where the DNA matches it firmly. A clone size is listed for some rows: how often the clone was seen (once, few, many), or a class if it is expanded.

TRBV9	TRBD1	TRBJ1-3	.	TGTGCCAGCAGCGCCTCAGGGGGGGGAAACACCATATATTTT	CASSASGGGNTIYF
TRBV25-1	.	TRBJ1-4	once	TGTGCCAGCAGCCCCGAAAAAGGGCGGGCTAATGAAAAACTGTTTTTT	CASSPEKGRANEKLFF
TRBV5-1	TRBD1	TRBJ1-1	.	TGCGCCAGCAGCCAGGGGACAGGGATAAACACTGAAGCTTTCTTT	CASSQGTGINTEAFF
TRBV19	.	TRBJ1-1	.	TGTGCCAGTAGTATCGACAGCCATCCTGAAGCTTTCTTT	CASSIDSHPEAFF
TRBV28	.	TRBJ1-5	few	TGTGCCATCGCCCGAGCCCAAGCAGGCTATCAGCCCCAGCATTTT	CAIARAQAGYQPQHF
TRBV9	.	TRBJ1-2	.	TGTGCCAGCAGCGTAGAGCCCGAAATGCGGGAAGGGTATCAGCATGGCTACACCTTC	CASSVEPEMREGYQHGYTF
TRBV7-8	.	TRBJ2-4	.	TGTGCCAGCAGCTTACTTATACAGAAAAACATTCAGTACTTC	CASSLLIQKNIQYF
TRBV6-1	TRBD1	TRBJ1-2	.	TGTGCCAGCAGGAACCGGGACAGGGAAGGCTATGGCTACACCTTC	CASRNRDREGYGYTF
TRBV5-4	.	TRBJ1-6	.	TGTGCCAGCAGCCCGGGGGGGCAGCGATATAATTCACCCCTCCACTTT	CASSPGGQRYNSPLHF
TRBV5-4	TRBD2	TRBJ2-3	once	TGTGCCAGCAGCTTGGCGGGAGGACTACCCCTGACAGATACGCAGTATTTT	CASSLAGGLPLTDTQYF
TRBV7-9	TRBD1	TRBJ2-5	.	TGTGCCAGCAGCTTGGGACCCGGGACAGGGAATGTAAAGACCCAGTACTTC	CASSLGPGTGNVKTQYF
TRBV6-5	TRBD1	TRBJ1-2	few	TGTGCCAGCAGTTACTCCCCGGGACAGGGGGGCTACACCTTC	CASSYSPGQGGYTF
TRBV19	.	TRBJ1-1	once	TGTGCCAGTAGTACGCAGGGAGGGGGCACTGAAGCTTTCTTT	CASSTQGGGTEAFF
TRBV5-4	.	TRBJ1-1	once	TGTGCCACGAACAGGGACGTGAACACTGAAGCTTTCTTT	CATNRDVNTEAFF
TRBV6-5	TRBD1	TRBJ1-1	.	TGTGCCAGCAGTTCCGGACGGCAGGGGGCATCAGCTTTCTTT	CASSSGRQGASAFF
TRBV13	TRBD2	TRBJ2-3	.	TGTGCCAGCAGCTACACTAGCGGCCCTAGCACAGATACGCAGTATTTT	CASSYTSGPSTDTQYF
TRBV4-1	.	TRBJ2-1	.	TGCGCCAGCAGCCCGCTTCCAGGCAATGAGCAGTTCTTC	CASSPLPGNEQFF
TRBV30	TRBD1	TRBJ2-7	.	TGTGCCTTCACAGGGGATAACGAGCAGTACTTC	CAFTGDNEQYF
TRBV2	.	TRBJ1-1	.	TGTGCCAGCAGTATAGGACTGGTGAACACTGAAGCTTTCTTT	CASSIGLVNTEAFF
TRBV2	TRBD1	TRBJ1-2	few	TGTGCCAGCAGTGAATGGAGGGGGCCTAACTATGGCTACACCTTC	CASSEWRGPNYGYTF
TRBV19	TRBD1	TRBJ1-1	.	TGTGCCATAAGACAGGGTAACACTGAAGCTTTCTTT	CAIRQGNTEAFF
TRBV4-1	TRBD1	TRBJ1-1	few	TGCGCCAGCAACTCCCCGGGACAGGGACGAGCTTTCTTT	CASNSPGQGRAFF
TRBV11-1	TRBD1	TRBJ2-7	.	TGTGCCAGCAGGAAGGACAGGGTTAACGAGCAGTACTTC	CASRKDRVNEQYF
TRBV19	TRBD1	TRBJ1-1	.	TGTGCCAGTAGTTTAGACAGGGGCACTGAAGCTTTCTTT	CASSLDRGTEAFF
TRBV5-6	.	TRBJ2-7	few	TGTGCCAGCAGCCAGGTGAATACCTACGAGCAGTACTTC	CASSQVNTYEQYF
TRBV5-6	TRBD1	TRBJ1-4	.	TGTGCCAGCAGTCGTTGGGGTTTCGTGACAGGGGGTGGAGAAAAACTGTTTTTT	CASSRWGFVTGGGEKLFF
TRBV18	TRBD1	TRBJ1-2	.	TGTGCCAGCTCACCACCTTTCCTAACAGGGGGAAACTATGGCTACACCTTC	CASSPPFLTGGNYGYTF
TRBV6-5	TRBD1	TRBJ1-1	.	TGTGCCAGCAGTAAACAGGGGAAGGATTTCTTT	CASSKQGKDFF
TRBV7-6	.	TRBJ1-5	.	TGTGCCAGCAGCCAAAGGGGTCCCACAGATACGCAGCATTTT	CASSQRGPTDTQHF
TRBV18	TRBD1	TRBJ2-2	.	TGTGCCAGCTCACGGGACAGGGTTGACACCGGGGAGCTGTTTTTT	CASSRDRVDTGELFF
TRBV9	TRBD2	TRBJ2-3	once	TGTGCCGGCAGTACCGGGACTATCTTTCACAGCACAACAGATACGCAGTATTTT	CAGSTGTIFHSTTDTQYF
TRBV30	.	TRBJ1-1	.	TGTGCCTGGAAAATACCACAGGGACCAGCTTTCTTT	CAWKIPQGPAFF
TRBV30	TRBD1	TRBJ2-2	.	TGTGCCTGGACCGGGGACAGGCAACACACCGGGGAGCTGTTTTTT	CAWTGDRQHTGELFF
TRBV7-9	TRBD2	TRBJ2-7	.	TGTGCCAGCGGAGGACTAGCGGGAAACGAGCAGTACTTC	CASGGLAGNEQYF
TRBV18	.	TRBJ1-3	.	TGTGCCAGCTCCTTTACCACAGGGCCTGGAAACACCATATATTTT	CASSFTTGPGNTIYF
TRBV18	TRBD2	TRBJ2-2	.	TGTGCCAGCTCACTCCGACTAGCGCCGAACACCGGGGAGCTGTTTTTT	CASSLRLAPNTGELFF
TRBV5-1	TRBD1	TRBJ1-6	.	TGCGCCAGCAGCTCGGAGGGGGCTGTGAATTCACCCCTCCACTTT	CASSSEGAVNSPLHF
TRBV2	.	TRBJ1-5	.	TGTGCCAGCACTAGGGACTTATTGGGAAATCAGCCCCAGCATTTT	CASTRDLLGNQPQHF
TRBV5-6	TRBD1	TRBJ2-2	.	TGTGCCAGCAGCCCTAAGACAGGGTTGGACACCGGGGAGCTGTTTTTT	CASSPKTGLDTGELFF
TRBV5-1	TRBD1	TRBJ2-7	.	TGCGCCAGCAGCTTGGGACAGGGTTCTAACGAGCAGTACTTC	CASSLGQGSNEQYF
TRBV9	TRBD1	TRBJ1-4	.	TGTGCCAGCAGCGGCTTAGACAGGGGGAATGAAAAACTGTTTTTT	CASSGLDRGNEKLFF
TRBV19	.	TRBJ1-5	.	TGTGCCAGTAGTTCCGCCACTTCGAGCCAGCCCCAGCATTTT	CASSSATSSQPQHF
TRBV5-1	.	TRBJ2-7	once	TGCGCCAGCAGCCAGGAGGGAGCCTCCTACGAGCAGTACTTC	CASSQEGASYEQYF
TRBV6-1	.	TRBJ1-6	.	TGTGCCAGCAGTGAACGGCGGGAGGGCTTGAGCTCCTATAATTCACCCCTCCACTTT	CASSERREGLSSYNSPLHF
TRBV10-3	.	TRBJ1-2	.	TGTGCCATCACCTCAACAGGCTATGGCTACACCTTC	CAITSTGYGYTF
TRBV30	TRBD1	TRBJ1-2	.	TGTGCCGGAGGAGACAGGGTGGTCTATCGCTACACCTTC	CAGGDRVVYRYTF
TRBV7-8	.	TRBJ1-5	.	TGTGCCAGCAGCCCGTTGCGGCCAGATCAGCCCCAGCATTTT	CASSPLRPDQPQHF